These T cell receptor beta chains were read from a single sample in a study of cytomegalovirus exposure and HLA in healthy donors. The protocol was immunoSEQ multiplex PCR, while the TCRdb copy is restricted to in-frame clones and leaves out a portion. This sample has about 160,000 clones; less than 90% occur once, and the top ten carry just over 4.5%. What was sequenced was PBMCs. The receptors come from a woman aged 45 to 65 in good health and CMV-seropositive. Both conserved end residues are part of each CDR3. The D gene is left open where the match is weak. Not all rows give a size; the values are once, few, many and, for expanded clones, a class.

TRBV19	.	16	TRBJ1-5	.	TGTGCCAGTAGTCCCACGTCAGGTCATAGCAATCAGCCCCAGCATTTT	CASSPTSGHSNQPQHF
TRBV28	.	18	TRBJ2-2	TRBD1	TGTGCCAGCAGTTCCTTCTGGACAGGGGGCCGGGGCACCGGGGAGCTGTTTTTT	CASSSFWTGGRGTGELFF
TRBV18	.	14	TRBJ1-1	TRBD1	TGTGCCAGCTCATCGAGGGGACAGTCTACTGAAGCTTTCTTT	CASSSRGQSTEAFF
TRBV7-6	.	17	TRBJ2-3	TRBD2	TGTGCCAGCAGCGTTATACGACTAGCGGGGGGGCAAGATACGCAGTATTTT	CASSVIRLAGGQDTQYF
TRBV5-1	.	12	TRBJ2-7	.	TGCGCCAGCAGCAAGGACAGTTACGAGCAGTACTTC	CASSKDSYEQYF
TRBV6-5	.	13	TRBJ1-3	.	TGTGCCAGCAGTGTCCGCTCTGGAAACACCATATATTTT	CASSVRSGNTIYF
TRBV5-1	.	13	TRBJ2-7	.	TGCGCCAGCAGCTTGGTCGTCGACGGGGAGCAGTACTTC	CASSLVVDGEQYF
TRBV7-2	.	13	TRBJ1-2	.	TGTGCCAGCACCCCAAGGAGGAACTATGGCTACACCTTC	CASTPRRNYGYTF
TRBV18	.	15	TRBJ1-2	TRBD1	TGTGCCAGCTCACCACCCTCAGGACAGGGCTATGGCTACACCTTC	CASSPPSGQGYGYTF
TRBV7-2	.	13	TRBJ2-5	.	TGTGCCAGCAGCTTAGAGGGGTATGAGACCCAGTACTTC	CASSLEGYETQYF
TRBV5-1	.	15	TRBJ2-3	TRBD2	TGCGCCAGCAGCACGATAGCGGGAAGCACAGATACGCAGTATTTT	CASSTIAGSTDTQYF
TRBV9	.	15	TRBJ2-5	.	TGTGCCAGCAGCGTAGGGGCGGGGACCCAAGAGACCCAGTACTTC	CASSVGAGTQETQYF
TRBV4-3	few	14	TRBJ1-1	TRBD1	TGCGCCAGCACTCCAGGGACAGGGGATACTGAAGCTTTCTTT	CASTPGTGDTEAFF
TRBV27	.	20	TRBJ2-3	TRBD1	TGTGCCAGCAGTTTATCAGGACAGGGGGCGGGGGCGGGCATCACAGATACGCAGTATTTT	CASSLSGQGAGAGITDTQYF
TRBV6-1	many	18	TRBJ2-7	.	TGTGCCAGCAGTGAATCCGGGAGATGGAGCCGGAGCTCCTACGAGCAGTACTTC	CASSESGRWSRSSYEQYF
TRBV6-5	.	14	TRBJ2-7	TRBD2	TGTGCCAGCAGAACCGGGACTAGGTCCTACGAGCAGTACTTC	CASRTGTRSYEQYF